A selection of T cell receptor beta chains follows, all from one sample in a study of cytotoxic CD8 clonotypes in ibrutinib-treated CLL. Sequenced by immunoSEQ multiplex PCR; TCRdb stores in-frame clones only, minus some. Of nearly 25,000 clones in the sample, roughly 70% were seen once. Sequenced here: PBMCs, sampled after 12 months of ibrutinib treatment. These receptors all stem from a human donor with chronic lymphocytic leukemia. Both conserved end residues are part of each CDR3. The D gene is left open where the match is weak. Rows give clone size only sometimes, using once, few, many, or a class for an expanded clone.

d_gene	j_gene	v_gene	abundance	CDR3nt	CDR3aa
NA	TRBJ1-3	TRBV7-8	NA	TGTGCCAGCAGCTACGTAAATTTGGGGACCATATATTTT	CASSYVNLGTIYF
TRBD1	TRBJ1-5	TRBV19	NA	TGTGCCACCCGACAGGGACTTAGCAATCAGCCCCAGCATTTT	CATRQGLSNQPQHF
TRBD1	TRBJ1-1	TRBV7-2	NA	TGTGCCAGCAGCCTCGGGACAGGAGAAGCTTTCTTT	CASSLGTGEAFF
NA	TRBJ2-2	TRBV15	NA	TGTGCCACCAGCAGAGACCGGGCAGCCGGGGAGCTGTTTTTT	CATSRDRAAGELFF
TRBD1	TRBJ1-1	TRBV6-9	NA	TGTGCCAGCAGAATGCAGGGGGCTACTGAAGCTTTCTTT	CASRMQGATEAFF
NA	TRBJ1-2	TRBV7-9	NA	TGTGCCAGCAGCTTAGAAAAGGGGGACGGAATAAACTATGGCTACACCTTC	CASSLEKGDGINYGYTF
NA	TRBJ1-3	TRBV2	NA	TGTGCCAGCAGTGCACAGGCTTACAACACCATATATTTT	CASSAQAYNTIYF
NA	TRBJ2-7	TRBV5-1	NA	TGCGCCAGCAGCTTGGCCGGTAATCCCTACGAGCAGTACTTC	CASSLAGNPYEQYF
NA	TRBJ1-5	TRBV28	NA	TGTGCCAGCAGTTTGGCTGACAGCCAGCCCCAGCATTTT	CASSLADSQPQHF
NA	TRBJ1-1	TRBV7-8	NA	TGTGCCAGCAGCTTAGCAATTGGGAAAAACACTGAAGCTTTCTTT	CASSLAIGKNTEAFF
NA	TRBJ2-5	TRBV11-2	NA	TGTGCCAGCAGTAGTTCCCCCCGTAGAGTGGGGGTGGAAGAGACCCAGTACTTC	CASSSSPRRVGVEETQYF
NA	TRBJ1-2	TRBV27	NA	TGTGCCAGCAGTGCAGACAGGCTACTTTACGATGGCTACACCTTC	CASSADRLLYDGYTF
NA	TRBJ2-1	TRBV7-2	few	TGTGCCAGCGGCCTGGGGCCCCTCAATGAGCAGTTCTTC	CASGLGPLNEQFF